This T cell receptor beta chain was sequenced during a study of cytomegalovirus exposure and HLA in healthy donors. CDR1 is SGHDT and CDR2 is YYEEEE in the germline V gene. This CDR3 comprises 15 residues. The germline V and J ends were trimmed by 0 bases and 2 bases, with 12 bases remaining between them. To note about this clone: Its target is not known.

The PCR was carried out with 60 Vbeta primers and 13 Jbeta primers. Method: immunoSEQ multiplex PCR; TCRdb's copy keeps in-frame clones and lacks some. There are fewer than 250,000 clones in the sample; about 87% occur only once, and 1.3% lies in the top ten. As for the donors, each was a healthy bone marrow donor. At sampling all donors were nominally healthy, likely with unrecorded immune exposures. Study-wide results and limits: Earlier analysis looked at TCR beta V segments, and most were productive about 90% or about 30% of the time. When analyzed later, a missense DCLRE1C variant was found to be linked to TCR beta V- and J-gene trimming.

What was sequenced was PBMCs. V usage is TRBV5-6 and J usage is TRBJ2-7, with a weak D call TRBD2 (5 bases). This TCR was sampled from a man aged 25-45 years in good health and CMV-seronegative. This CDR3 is CASSLAGEGAYEQYF. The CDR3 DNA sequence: TGTGCCAGCAGCTTGGCCGGTGAGGGAGCCTACGAGCAGTACTTC. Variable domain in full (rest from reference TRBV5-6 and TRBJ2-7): DAGVTQSPTHLIKTRGQQVTLRCSPKSGHDTVSWYQQALGQGPQFIFQYYEEEERQRGNFPDRFSGHQFPNYSSELNVNALLLGDSALYLCASSLAGEGAYEQYFGPGTRLTVT.